The rows below give T cell receptor beta chains drawn from one sample of a study of T cells in Graves' hyperthyroidism and ophthalmopathy. TCRdb processed the multiplex PCR reads anew with MiXCR; each CDR3 protein has one entry. The sample yields 600,000 to 900,000 distinct CDR3 sequences, about 16% seen once. Source material: blood. Every receptor here comes from a man between 18 and 29 years old with Graves' hyperthyroidism. Both conserved end residues are part of each CDR3. The D gene is left open where the match is weak. Clone size is not always given. Where it is, it says once, few, many or a class for expanded clones.

clone size | D gene | J gene | V gene | CDR3 protein | CDR3 DNA
- | TRBD2 | TRBJ2-7 | TRBV3-1 | CASSQRLAGGPGEQYF | TGTGCCAGCAGCCAACGACTAGCGGGAGGGCCGGGCGAGCAGTACTTC
many | TRBD1 | TRBJ2-7 | TRBV2 | CASRERTGKTYEQYF | TGTGCCAGCAGGGAAAGGACAGGGAAAACCTACGAGCAGTACTTC
few | - | TRBJ1-4 | TRBV19 | CATRGPGEEKLFF | TGTGCCACCCGCGGCCCAGGGGAAGAAAAACTGTTTTTT
- | TRBD2 | TRBJ2-5 | TRBV5-1 | CASSLEFFGAGAETQYF | TGCGCCAGCAGCTTGGAGTTCTTCGGGGCGGGAGCTGAGACCCAGTACTTC
- | - | TRBJ1-1 | TRBV6-1 | CASSYKGTTPYGTEAFF | TGTGCCAGCAGTTATAAAGGGACAACACCCTACGGAACTGAAGCTTTCTTT
many | TRBD1 | TRBJ2-7 | TRBV7-2 | CASSSRTGGDYEQYF | TGTGCCAGCAGCTCCCGGACAGGGGGCGACTACGAGCAGTACTTC
many | TRBD2 | TRBJ2-3 | TRBV6-1 | CASSATVPWASGRVDTQYF | TGTGCCAGCAGTGCCACCGTCCCCTGGGCTAGCGGGAGAGTGGATACGCAGTATTTT
few | TRBD1 | TRBJ2-7 | TRBV27 | CASSLLGQGAGYEQYF | TGTGCCAGCAGTTTATTAGGACAGGGGGCTGGGTACGAGCAGTACTTC
many | TRBD2 | TRBJ2-1 | TRBV2 | CASKRTSGRGGNEQFF | TGTGCCAGCAAGCGGACTAGCGGGCGGGGTGGCAATGAGCAGTTCTTC
many | TRBD2 | TRBJ2-2 | TRBV2 | CASIPSMASGRSPTTGELFF | TGTGCCAGCATCCCCTCTATGGCTAGCGGGAGGTCCCCGACCACCGGGGAGCTGTTTTTT
many | - | TRBJ1-6 | TRBV28 | CASSPGSQGYSPLHF | TGTGCCAGCAGTCCGGGATCGCAGGGGTATTCACCCCTCCACTTT
many | - | TRBJ2-2 | TRBV7-2 | CASSLAVGELFF | TGTGCCAGCAGCTTAGCGGTCGGGGAGCTGTTTTTT
many | - | TRBJ2-7 | TRBV2 | CASSDGTGYEQYF | TGTGCCAGCAGTGACGGCACAGGCTACGAGCAGTACTTC
few | - | TRBJ2-3 | TRBV6-1 | CASIKHGASTDTQYF | TGTGCCAGCATCAAACACGGGGCTAGCACAGATACGCAGTATTTT
many | TRBD2 | TRBJ2-1 | TRBV28 | CASSIVTSLNEQFF | TGTGCCAGCAGCATCGTGACTAGCCTCAATGAGCAGTTCTTC
few | - | TRBJ2-5 | TRBV7-2 | CASSLGRTDRETQYF | TGTGCCAGCAGCTTGGGGCGGACCGATCGGGAGACCCAGTACTTC
- | TRBD2 | TRBJ2-1 | TRBV9 | CASSAPSGRRDGVIFDEQFF | TGTGCCAGCAGCGCCCCTAGCGGGAGGCGTGATGGGGTAATTTTCGATGAGCAGTTCTTC
many | - | TRBJ2-5 | TRBV6-1 | CASSGRLGWETQYF | TGTGCCAGCAGCGGCAGGTTGGGCTGGGAGACCCAGTACTTC
- | TRBD2 | TRBJ2-5 | TRBV4-2 | CASSPGREGETQYF | TGTGCCAGCAGCCCGGGTCGGGAGGGGGAGACCCAGTACTTC
once | TRBD2 | TRBJ2-7 | TRBV4-2 | CASSQDPSGSWNEQYF | TGTGCCAGCAGCCAAGATCCTAGCGGGAGTTGGAACGAGCAGTACTTC
few | - | TRBJ1-4 | TRBV12-3/TRBV12-4 | CASSLKRGNEKLFF | TGTGCCAGCAGTTTGAAGAGGGGTAATGAAAAACTGTTTTTT
- | - | TRBJ1-1 | TRBV20-1 | CSAPSRIHNTEAFF | TGCAGTGCTCCTTCCCGGATCCATAACACTGAAGCTTTCTTT
- | TRBD1 | TRBJ1-2 | TRBV10-3 | CAMQGQGHGYTF | TGTGCCATGCAAGGACAGGGGCATGGCTACACCTTC
- | - | TRBJ2-7 | TRBV10-2 | CASSVSQGYYEQYF | TGCGCCAGCAGTGTGTCACAGGGATACTACGAGCAGTACTTC
- | - | TRBJ2-1 | TRBV18 | CASSRPLLSYNEQFF | TGTGCCAGCTCCCGCCCCCTTCTCTCCTACAATGAGCAGTTCTTC
- | - | TRBJ2-6 | TRBV20-1 | CSASSRTVRSGANVLTF | TGCAGTGCCAGCTCACGGACAGTACGCTCTGGGGCCAACGTCCTGACTTTC
few | - | TRBJ2-1 | TRBV28 | CASLGRPYNEQFF | TGTGCCAGCTTGGGACGGCCCTACAATGAGCAGTTCTTC
- | - | TRBJ2-1 | TRBV7-2 | CASARNGDEQFF | TGTGCCAGCGCTAGGAACGGCGATGAGCAGTTCTTC
- | - | TRBJ1-4 | TRBV27 | CASSFQAPATNEKLFF | TGTGCCAGCAGTTTTCAAGCTCCCGCAACTAATGAAAAACTGTTTTTT
- | TRBD1 | TRBJ1-2 | TRBV27 | CASSFRRDRGGIVAGYTF | TGTGCCAGCAGTTTTCGCCGGGACAGGGGGGGTATCGTGGCTGGCTACACCTTC
few | - | TRBJ2-7 | TRBV27 | CASSYVPPSSYEQYF | TGTGCCAGCAGTTATGTTCCGCCTAGCTCCTACGAGCAGTACTTC
many | - | TRBJ1-1 | TRBV15 | CATSREAGMNTEAFF | TGTGCCACCAGCAGAGAAGCGGGGATGAACACTGAAGCTTTCTTT
many | - | TRBJ1-2 | TRBV6-1 | CASSAPGQGTYGYTF | TGTGCCAGCAGCGCCCCGGGGCAGGGCACCTATGGCTACACCTTC
few | - | TRBJ2-7 | TRBV30 | CAWSVTAPYEQYF | TGTGCCTGGAGTGTGACGGCACCCTACGAGCAGTACTTC
many | TRBD2 | TRBJ2-1 | TRBV6-1 | CASSEAHPGGYNEQFF | TGTGCCAGCAGTGAAGCCCACCCGGGAGGGTACAATGAGCAGTTCTTC
many | TRBD2 | TRBJ2-2 | TRBV6-1 | CASSPKGLAGATGELFF | TGTGCCAGTAGTCCAAAAGGACTAGCGGGAGCAACCGGGGAGCTGTTTTTT
- | TRBD2 | TRBJ2-7 | TRBV2 | CASSGTSVLSEQYF | TGTGCCAGCAGCGGGACTAGCGTTCTTTCCGAGCAGTACTTC
- | - | TRBJ2-2 | TRBV7-3 | CASSLTPAAHGELFF | TGTGCCAGCAGCTTAACTCCGGCGGCCCACGGGGAGCTGTTTTTT
few | TRBD1 | TRBJ2-7 | TRBV7-9 | CASRSAGTGSYEQYF | TGTGCCAGCAGAAGTGCCGGGACAGGATCCTACGAGCAGTACTTC
- | - | TRBJ2-1 | TRBV4-1 | CASSPQILAGRFF | TGCGCCAGCAGCCCTCAGATTTTGGCGGGGCGGTTCTTC
- | TRBD2 | TRBJ2-7 | TRBV29-1 | CSPEPTSGRIRGYEQYF | TGCAGCCCAGAACCGACTAGCGGGAGGATAAGAGGCTACGAGCAGTACTTC
few | TRBD2 | TRBJ2-3 | TRBV28 | CASSLLPGGGDTQYF | TGTGCCAGCAGTTTATTGCCGGGAGGAGGGGATACGCAGTATTTT
- | TRBD1 | TRBJ1-2 | TRBV27 | CASSSPGDRGGYTF | TGTGCCAGCAGTTCTCCTGGGGACAGGGGTGGCTACACCTTC
many | - | TRBJ2-5 | TRBV20-1 | CSASSSGRVGETQYF | TGCAGTGCTAGTAGCTCGGGCCGAGTGGGGGAGACCCAGTACTTC
few | - | TRBJ2-6 | TRBV4-3 | CASSQDPRDRGANVLTF | TGCGCCAGCAGCCAAGATCCCAGGGATAGGGGGGCCAACGTCCTGACTTTC
few | - | TRBJ2-2 | TRBV19 | CASSKRHQNTGELFF | TGTGCCAGTAGTAAGAGACACCAGAACACCGGGGAGCTGTTTTTT
- | TRBD2 | TRBJ2-5 | TRBV5-1 | CASTLLASGRGETQYF | TGCGCCAGCACCTTATTGGCTAGCGGGAGGGGAGAGACCCAGTACTTC
- | - | TRBJ2-7 | TRBV10-3 | CAISGGGQNSYEQYF | TGTGCCATCAGCGGGGGCGGACAAAACTCCTACGAGCAGTACTTC
few | - | TRBJ2-7 | TRBV19 | CASSQKASYEQYF | TGTGCCAGTAGTCAAAAGGCTAGCTACGAGCAGTACTTC
- | TRBD2 | TRBJ2-7 | TRBV9 | CASSPGLAVEQYF | TGTGCCAGCAGCCCGGGACTAGCGGTCGAGCAGTACTTC
many | - | TRBJ2-3 | TRBV10-3 | CAAREWGADTQYF | TGTGCCGCCAGGGAATGGGGGGCAGATACGCAGTATTTT
few | - | TRBJ2-1 | TRBV6-1 | CASSLSGGFEQFF | TGTGCCAGCAGTCTTTCTGGAGGCTTTGAGCAGTTCTTC
few | TRBD2 | TRBJ2-2 | TRBV2 | CASSDASESGRAVGELFF | TGTGCCAGCAGTGACGCCTCTGAGAGCGGGAGGGCCGTCGGGGAGCTGTTTTTT